This T cell receptor (beta chain) was sequenced in a study of vaccination and CD4 T cells after COVID-19. Study-level results: Convalescent patients' vaccine-specific clones were spike mono-reactive in 304 of 307 cases.

This clonotype was counted a single time. Its antigen is not known. The length of the CDR3 is 15 residues. V was pared by 5 bases and J by 6 bases, with 16 bases between. The study sequenced cultured CD4+ T cell DNA using the Oncomine TCR Beta short-read assay. TCRdb recomputed calls from the PCR reads with MiXCR, one row per CDR3 protein. The sample carries 2,500 to 3,500 distinct CDR3 sequences, around 20% recorded once. The treatment denotes: approximately 9-day PBMC culture with coronavirus spike peptide pools or control peptides (ViraFEST assay). Convalescent patients tested SARS-CoV-2 PCR positive from March to December 2020, before Alpha, Beta and Delta emerged. Wells contained two million PBMCs each, and these were cultured with around 10 IU/ml IL-2 and roughly 10 ug/ml peptide pools.

Sequencing was done on a sample of CD4+ T cells from blood, cultured in vitro. The chain combines TRBV12-3 or TRBV12-4 with TRBJ2-2; D not resolved. This TCR derives from a human donor who had recovered from COVID-19. CDR3 residues: CASSPAPPGSGELFF. The CDR3 bases are TGTGCCAGCAGTCCAGCTCCCCCGGGTTCCGGGGAGCTGTTTTTT.